Below are 21 T cell receptor beta chains sequenced from a single sample in a study of Graves' ophthalmopathy and Graves' hyperthyroidism. CDR3 regions of TCR beta were amplified from RNA transcripts. The first round was an RT-PCR with HTBI primers, and the second round was a multiplex PCR. From the multiplex PCR reads, TCRdb called clonotypes with MiXCR, one entry per CDR3 protein. The sample holds about 1.1 million distinct CDR3 sequences, approximately 35% seen once. Specimen: peripheral blood or thyroid tissue (not recorded which). The receptors here all came from an adult man with Graves' hyperthyroidism.

This sequence joins TRBV20-1 and TRBJ2-5; D gene ambiguous. With 5 bases removed from V and 5 bases from J, the gap between germline ends came to 9 bases. Germline V lookup: CDR1 DFQATT, CDR2 SNEGSKA (reference sequence). The CDR3 has 11 residues. The DNA for the CDR3 is TGCAGTGCTCCTACGAGGGAGACCCAGTACTTC. Translating gives CSAPTRETQYF.

The chain links TRBV2 to TRBJ1-4; 8 bases agree with TRBD1. The CDR3 is 16 amino acids. Germline CDR1 is SNHLY and CDR2 is FYNNEI. V lost 1 base and J lost 8; bases outside the gene matches: 9. DNA of the CDR3: TGTGCCAGCAGTGAAGAGGCAGGGGGCGCTCGAGAAAAACTGTTTTTT. Its translation is CASSEEAGGAREKLFF.

This clonotype has only a few counts. The chain joins TRBV5-1 to TRBJ2-2; the match to TRBD1 covers 7 bases. The V and J ends lost 5 bases and 2 bases, in that order; junction bases with no gene match: 6. The CDR3 sequence is 15 residues long. Germline loops: CDR1 SGHRS, CDR2 YFSETQ. The CDR3 nucleotides are TGCGCCAGCAGTACCGGGACAGATAACACCGGGGAGCTGTTTTTT. Protein: CASSTGTDNTGELFF.

V is TRBV30 and J is TRBJ1-1; perhaps TRBD1 as D (6 bases). CDR3 length equals 13 residues. The V gene's germline CDR1 is GTSNPN and CDR2 SVGIG (reference sequence). V was clipped by 2 bases and J by 3 bases, with 10 bases between them. CDR3 loop: CAWSPTGDTEAFF. The DNA of the CDR3 is TGTGCCTGGAGTCCGACAGGCGACACTGAAGCTTTCTTT.

This sequence joins TRBV5-1 and TRBJ2-7, with D possibly matching TRBD1 (6 bases). V lost 4 bases, J lost 5 bases, and 13 bases lay in between. The CDR3 runs to 13 residues. Germline CDR1 is SGHRS and CDR2 is YFSETQ. CDR3 in amino acids: CASSRGIENEQYF. The DNA for the CDR3 is TGCGCCAGCAGCAGGGGGATTGAGAACGAGCAGTACTTC.

This rearrangement joins TRBV27 to TRBJ1-1, with D unresolved. Per germline, CDR1 MNHEY and CDR2 SMNVEV (reference sequence). Trimming shortened V by 0 bases and J by 1 base, and 12 bases separated the two germline ends. CDR3 length: 16 amino acids. The CDR3 spells CASSLSQDRPNTEAFF. CDR3 sequence (DNA): TGTGCCAGCAGTTTATCGCAGGACCGGCCGAACACTGAAGCTTTCTTT.

Ten or more counts support this clonotype. The V call is TRBV11-2, the J call TRBJ1-1; the D gene is possibly TRBD1 (6 bases). Trimming removed 2 bases from V and 5 bases from J, with 15 bases in between. Per germline, CDR1 SGHAT and CDR2 FQNNGV. CDR3 size: 15 residues. The CDR3 region is CASSLIGTGLTEAFF. CDR3 bases: TGTGCCAGCAGCTTAATCGGTACAGGGCTTACTGAAGCTTTCTTT.

This clonotype was detected ten times or more. The chain uses TRBV5-1 and TRBJ2-7, with D tentatively TRBD2 (6 bases). Deletions cut 1 base from V and 5 bases from J, with 13 bases between. The germline V gene encodes CDR1 SGHRS and CDR2 YFSETQ. There are 14 residues in the CDR3. CDR3 nucleotides: TGCGCCAGCAGCTTGAGGTCAGGGAGGAACGAGCAGTACTTC. Its translation is CASSLRSGRNEQYF.

This clonotype has ten or more counts. The chain combines TRBV19 with TRBJ1-1, with D hard to call. V gave up 3 bases and J gave up 5 bases, with 10 bases separating them. This CDR3 has 13 amino acids. From germline, CDR1 is LNHDA and CDR2 SQIVND (reference sequence). The DNA of the CDR3 is TGTGCCAGTAGTATGTATCAGAGAACTGAAGCTTTCTTT. This translates into CASSMYQRTEAFF.

This clonotype was detected many times. V gene TRBV12-3 or TRBV12-4 combines with J gene TRBJ2-7; D not certain. The CDR3 is 11 amino acids. The V gene lost 4 bases and the J gene lost 7 bases, with 8 bases spanning the gap. The CDR3: CASSSLVEQYF. The CDR3 DNA follows: TGTGCCAGCAGTTCCTTGGTAGAGCAGTACTTC.

This clonotype was seen many times. This sequence joins TRBV10-3 and TRBJ1-5; possibly TRBD1 for D (6 bases). V dropped 7 bases and J dropped 4 bases, with 11 bases sitting between them. CDR3 size: 13 residues. Germline V gives CDR1 ENHRY, CDR2 SYGVKD. In nucleotides, the CDR3 is TGTGCCATCACGGACAGCAAAAATCAGCCCCAGCATTTT. Translating gives CAITDSKNQPQHF.

A remark on this clonotype: A read error may be the cause here, since a much bigger clone is one base away. The chain combines TRBV27 with TRBJ1-2; 7 bases fit TRBD1. J was trimmed by 8 bases and V by 6 bases; bases with no gene match: 15. The length of the CDR3 is 15 residues. CDR1 is MNHEY, CDR2 SMNVEV, per germline (reference sequence). CDR3 region: CASSRDRVSLSGYTF. DNA of the CDR3: TGTGCCAGCAGCCGCGACAGGGTCTCTCTCAGCGGCTACACCTTC.

On this clonotype itself: A much bigger clone sits one base away, suggesting this may be a read error. The chain recombines TRBV7-2 with TRBJ1-5; D is tentatively TRBD1 or TRBD2 (5 bases each). The assigned J gene may be wrong: the sequence end matches TRBJ2-3 better. CDR1 is SGHTA, CDR2 FQGNSA, per germline. The CDR3 has 16 residues. DNA for the CDR3: TGTGCCAGCAGCTTAGTCCGGGGCGCGGGCAATCAGCCCCAGTATTTT. Amino acid sequence: CASSLVRGAGNQPQYF.

This clonotype came up many times. Sequence at one end of the junction differs from germline and may be a read error. The chain combines TRBV4-1 with TRBJ2-7, with TRBD2 matching 9 bases. Germline assignment: CDR1 MGHRA and CDR2 YSYEKL. This CDR3 is 15 amino acids long. The CDR3 coding sequence is TGTGCCAGCAGTTTAGCGGGCGGGAGGGCCTACGAGCAGTACTTC. Encoded protein: CASSLAGGRAYEQYF.

This clonotype was counted a few times. At one end the junction does not follow the germline gene, possibly because of a read error. The rearrangement links TRBV6-5 to TRBJ1-5; D may be TRBD1 (5 bases). The CDR3 loop spans 12 amino acids. Germline V lookup: CDR1 MNHEY, CDR2 SVGAGI. As DNA, the CDR3 is TGTGCCATCAGTGGGGCTCATCAGCCCCAGCATTTT. This encodes CAISGAHQPQHF.

The rearrangement uses TRBV11-1 and TRBJ2-5; D is unresolved. Trimming took off 7 bases at V and 1 base at J, with 13 bases between the two ends. Germline values: CDR1 SGHAT, CDR2 FQDESV (reference sequence). This CDR3 is 14 amino acids long. CDR3 loop: CASTNPARQETQYF. In nucleotides, the CDR3 is TGTGCCAGCACCAATCCGGCCCGCCAAGAGACCCAGTACTTC.

The rearrangement links TRBV10-3 to TRBJ2-2, with 10 nucleotides matching TRBD1. Per germline, CDR1 ENHRY and CDR2 SYGVKD. Trimming cost V 10 bases and J 5 bases; bases outside gene matches: 10. The CDR3 length is 15 residues. The CDR3 DNA is TGTGCCAGCAGGCGGGACAGGGGAGATACCGGGGAGCTGTTTTTT. Amino acid sequence: CASRRDRGDTGELFF.

This clonotype was seen a handful of times. The chain carries TRBV6-6 and TRBJ1-1; D is unclear. From germline, CDR1 is MNHNY and CDR2 SVGAGI (reference sequence). There are 12 residues in the CDR3. The V and J ends lost 2 bases and 6 bases respectively, with 7 bases between them. The CDR3 DNA follows: TGTGCCAGCAGTTACACTTCAGCTGAAGCTTTCTTT. Translating gives CASSYTSAEAFF.

The table lists this clonotype with many counts. The J gene is TRBJ2-7, the V gene TRBV20-1, with D possibly TRBD1 on 5 matching bases. V shed 3 bases and J shed 3 bases, with 30 bases lying between them. The CDR3 covers 19 residues. The germline CDR1 and CDR2 sequences are DFQATT and SNEGSKA (reference sequence). CDR3 protein: CSARSTGTWKLRVGYEQYF. The CDR3 bases are TGCAGTGCTAGGAGTACAGGTACATGGAAACTACGGGTGGGCTACGAGCAGTACTTC.

Of note for this clonotype: One end of the junction varies from germline; a read error may be responsible. The chain uses TRBV10-3 and TRBJ2-7, with 9 bases identical to TRBD1. The CDR3 is 17 residues long. The germline gives CDR1 ENHRY, CDR2 SYGVKD. The CDR3 reads CATSEGQGWAIPYEQYF. In nucleotides, the CDR3 is TGTGCCACCAGTGAGGGACAGGGTTGGGCCATCCCCTACGAGCAGTACTTC.

This clonotype was recorded at least ten times. This CDR3 reads CATRIQENNEKLFF. CDR3 sequence (DNA): TGTGCCACCAGAATACAGGAAAATAATGAAAAACTGTTTTTT. The chain links TRBV10-3 to TRBJ1-4; TRBD1 is a possible D gene (5 bases). The V gene lost 10 bases and the J gene lost 4 bases, with 16 bases spanning the gap. This CDR3 spans 14 amino acids. The V gene's germline CDR1 is ENHRY and CDR2 SYGVKD.